This T cell receptor beta chain was retrieved from a study of T cells in narcolepsy. Whole-study results and caveats: Blood of same and different patients, but not healthy controls, reportedly held recurring autoreactive clonotypes. HCRT-specific and TRIB2-specific autoreactive clonotypes appeared among same-patient CSF and blood CD4+ clonotypes.

With V trimmed by 7 bases and J by 1 base, 8 bases remained unmatched. Per the germline V gene, CDR1 is SGDLS and CDR2 is YYNGEE. The CDR3 contains 14 residues. Assay used: immunoSEQ multiplex PCR; TCRdb lists only in-frame clones, some missing. The repertoire holds tens of thousands of clones, with around 83% as singletons. Concerning this clone: Its antigen is currently unknown.

V is TRBV9 and J is TRBJ2-7; 7 bases fit TRBD1. The sequenced sample consisted of CD45RA- memory CD4+ T cells from PBMCs. The clonotype comes from a human donor with narcolepsy. CDR3 loop: CASCPGTVSYEQYF. The CDR3 DNA follows: TGTGCCAGCTGCCCCGGGACAGTATCCTACGAGCAGTACTTC. The complete variable domain, with remaining parts taken from reference TRBV9 and TRBJ2-7, reads DSGVTQTPKHLITATGQRVTLRCSPRSGDLSVYWYQQSLDQGLQFLIQYYNGEERAKGNILERFSAQQFPDLHSELNLSSLELGDSALYFCASCPGTVSYEQYFGPGTRLTVT.